This passage covers 14 T cell receptor beta chains from one sample sequenced in a study of shared clonotypes between healthy human individuals. Only in-frame clones appear in the TCRdb table, and some are missing; sequencing was by immunoSEQ multiplex PCR. This sample has about 480,000 clones, with 75% to 85% found just once. The sample comprised PBMCs. The receptors derive from a woman between 35 and 50 years old in good health. Some clones in this sample may be carry-over from other donors' samples.

The chain recombines TRBV18 with TRBJ1-1, with 8 positions matching TRBD1. The germline V gene encodes CDR1 KGHSH and CDR2 LQKENI. The V gene end was trimmed by 6 bases and the J gene end by 3 bases; junction bases not matched to a gene: 12. CDR3 length equals 16 residues. CDR3 protein: CASSKRQGQSDTEAFF. The CDR3 DNA is TGTGCCAGCTCTAAACGACAGGGGCAGTCAGACACTGAAGCTTTCTTT. Using reference TRBV18 and TRBJ1-1 for the parts outside the CDR3, the full variable domain is NAGVMQNPRHLVRRRGQEARLRCSPMKGHSHVYWYRQLPEEGLKFMVYLQKENIIDESGMPKERFSAEFPKEGPSILRIQQVVRGDSAAYFCASSKRQGQSDTEAFFGQGTRLTVV.

The chain is built from TRBV19 and TRBJ2-2; D uncertain. The CDR3 loop spans 14 amino acids. With 10 bases removed from V and 1 base from J, the gap between germline ends came to 13 bases. Germline values: CDR1 LNHDA, CDR2 SQIVND (reference sequence). CDR3 sequence: CATKQRQNTGELFF. CDR3 in DNA: TGTGCCACAAAGCAACGACAGAACACCGGGGAGCTGTTTTTT.

This chain uses TRBV7-2 with TRBJ2-5; 12 nucleotides align to TRBD2. The CDR3 extends over 15 amino acids. J lost 6 bases, V lost 2 bases, and 4 bases had no gene match. CDR1 and CDR2 from the germline V gene are SGHTA and FQGNSA. The CDR3, as DNA: TGTGCCAGCAGCTTACAGACTAGCGGGAGCAAGACCCAGTACTTC. Its protein is CASSLQTSGSKTQYF.

V usage is TRBV11-2 and J usage is TRBJ2-5; tentatively, D is TRBD1 (5 bases). The CDR3 is 13 residues long. Germline V gene sequence: CDR1 SGHAT, CDR2 FQNNGV. The germline V and J ends were trimmed by 6 bases and 5 bases, with 13 bases remaining between them. The CDR3 DNA sequence: TGTGCCAGCAGACCTGCTAGGGGCGAGACCCAGTACTTC. Protein product: CASRPARGETQYF.

V usage is TRBV5-1 and J usage is TRBJ2-1; 13 bases line up with TRBD2. J was trimmed by 0 bases and V by 2 bases; bases with no gene match: 8. The CDR3 spans 19 residues. Germline V lookup: CDR1 SGHRS, CDR2 YFSETQ. The CDR3 DNA is TGCGCCAGCAGCTTACGACTAGCGGGGGGCCTTAGCTCCTACAATGAGCAGTTCTTC. Its protein is CASSLRLAGGLSSYNEQFF. The full variable domain, completed using reference TRBV5-1 and TRBJ2-1, is KAGVTQTPRYLIKTRGQQVTLSCSPISGHRSVSWYQQTPGQGLQFLFEYFSETQRNKGNFPGRFSGRQFSNSRSEMNVSTLELGDSALYLCASSLRLAGGLSSYNEQFFGPGTRLTVL.

This chain links TRBV27 with TRBJ1-5, with D maybe TRBD1 (5 bases). This CDR3 region has 16 residues. Trimming took 7 bases from V and 6 from J, leaving 22 bases between them. Germline CDR1 is MNHEY and CDR2 is SMNVEV (reference sequence). The CDR3 DNA is TGTGCCAGCACACGGGTTGGTCCCGGGGGATTTCAGCCCCAGCATTTT. Protein: CASTRVGPGGFQPQHF.

The CDR3 region has the DNA TGTGCCAGCTCACCTCAGGACTTCTACAATGAGCAGTTCTTC. This translates into CASSPQDFYNEQFF. The chain links TRBV18 to TRBJ2-1; D possibly corresponds to TRBD2 (5 bases). V was clipped by 3 bases and J by 3 bases, with 9 bases between them. The CDR3 is 14 amino acids. The germline gives CDR1 KGHSH, CDR2 LQKENI.

J is TRBJ2-1 and V is TRBV2, with D tentatively TRBD1 (6 bases). The germline V and J ends were trimmed by 6 bases and 10 bases, with 16 bases remaining between them. The germline CDR1 and CDR2 sequences are SNHLY and FYNNEI. This CDR3 is built from 13 residues. The CDR3, as DNA: TGTGCCAGCAGCGCCACAGGGTTTGGGGAGCAGTTCTTC. Encoded protein: CASSATGFGEQFF.

The chain couples TRBV11-1 to TRBJ1-1; 7 bases line up with TRBD1. Trimming cost V 3 bases and J 4 bases; bases outside gene matches: 5. In germline, CDR1 is SGHAT, CDR2 FQDESV (reference sequence). This CDR3 comprises 14 residues. The CDR3 DNA reads TGTGCCAGCAGCTTGACAGGGAGGGGCACTGAAGCTTTCTTT. Its translation is CASSLTGRGTEAFF.

This chain links TRBV18 with TRBJ1-6; D gene uncertain. This CDR3 has 18 residues. V lost 3 bases and J lost 0, with 15 bases in between. Germline V gives CDR1 KGHSH, CDR2 LQKENI. CDR3 amino acids: CASSPVYALSSYNSPLHF. The CDR3 region has the DNA TGTGCCAGCTCACCTGTGTACGCGTTGAGCTCCTATAATTCACCCCTCCACTTT. Supplemented by reference TRBV18 and TRBJ1-6, the full variable domain reads NAGVMQNPRHLVRRRGQEARLRCSPMKGHSHVYWYRQLPEEGLKFMVYLQKENIIDESGMPKERFSAEFPKEGPSILRIQQVVRGDSAAYFCASSPVYALSSYNSPLHFGNGTRLTVT.

The rearrangement uses TRBV2 and TRBJ1-5; 8 positions agree with TRBD1. CDR3 length equals 16 residues. Germline values: CDR1 SNHLY, CDR2 FYNNEI. V lost 1 base to trimming and J lost 7 bases; unmatched junction nucleotides: 9. The CDR3 loop is CASSEGAGGAEQPQHF. The CDR3 bases are TGTGCCAGCAGTGAAGGGGCAGGGGGCGCGGAACAGCCCCAGCATTTT.

The CDR3 DNA reads as TGTGCCAGCAGTTTAGGACAGCGGGAGGGCCCGTGGAACGGGGAGCTGTTTTTT. Its protein is CASSLGQREGPWNGELFF. This chain links TRBV27 with TRBJ2-2; 10 bases are a match to TRBD2. Germline loops: CDR1 MNHEY, CDR2 SMNVEV (reference sequence). With 2 bases clipped from V and 7 bases from J, the junction kept 13 bases outside the gene matches. The CDR3 sequence is 18 residues long.

V is TRBV5-1 and J is TRBJ2-3; TRBD2 matches 9 bases. There are 16 residues in the CDR3. Per germline, CDR1 SGHRS and CDR2 YFSETQ. V lost 4 bases and J lost 2; bases outside the gene matches: 8. Written as DNA, the CDR3 is TGCGCCAGCAGCCGGCGGGAGGGAGGCCCCACAGATACGCAGTATTTT. Its translation: CASSRREGGPTDTQYF.

The chain joins TRBV7-9 to TRBJ2-5; 7 positions match TRBD1. Germline V gene data show CDR1 as SEHNR and CDR2 as FQNEAQ (reference sequence). There are 15 residues in the CDR3. After removal of 3 bases from V and 5 bases from J, the junction contained 9 bases not matched to a gene. The CDR3, as DNA: TGTGCCAGCAGCTTGGGCCCCCAAGGGGGCGAGACCCAGTACTTC. Translated, it gives CASSLGPQGGETQYF.